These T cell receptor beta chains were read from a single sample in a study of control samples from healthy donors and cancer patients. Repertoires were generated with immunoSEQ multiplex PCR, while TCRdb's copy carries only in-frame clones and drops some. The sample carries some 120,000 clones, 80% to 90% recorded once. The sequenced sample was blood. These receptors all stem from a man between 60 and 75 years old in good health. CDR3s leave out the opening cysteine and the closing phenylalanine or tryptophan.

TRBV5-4,ASSPRQGVVSDTGELF
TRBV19,ASIREVGEQY
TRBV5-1,ASSYVGASYEQY
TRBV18,ASSPGAPGANYGYT
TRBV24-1,ATSDPRGTDTQY
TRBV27,ASSFHNGELF
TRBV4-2,ASSQASGGGKNIQY
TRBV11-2,ASSFSAAGAGYNEQF
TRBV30,AWRRLVTDTQY
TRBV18,ASSPGAEYNSPLH
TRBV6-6,ATGSNPWAEAF
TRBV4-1,ASSQVGGYQETQY
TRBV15,ATSRGRGPKGYEQY